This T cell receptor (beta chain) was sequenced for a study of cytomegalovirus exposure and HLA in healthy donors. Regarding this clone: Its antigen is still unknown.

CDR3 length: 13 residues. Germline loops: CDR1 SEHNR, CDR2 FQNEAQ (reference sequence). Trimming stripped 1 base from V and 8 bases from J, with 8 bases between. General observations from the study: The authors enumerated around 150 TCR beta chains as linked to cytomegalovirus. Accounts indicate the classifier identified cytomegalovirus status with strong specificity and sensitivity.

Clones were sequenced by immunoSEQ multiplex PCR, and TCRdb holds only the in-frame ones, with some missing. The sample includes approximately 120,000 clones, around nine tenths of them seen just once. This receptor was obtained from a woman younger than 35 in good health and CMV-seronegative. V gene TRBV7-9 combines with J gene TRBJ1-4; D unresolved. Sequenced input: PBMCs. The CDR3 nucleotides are TGTGCCAGCAGCTTAGACATCCGAGAAAAACTGTTTTTT. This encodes CASSLDIREKLFF.